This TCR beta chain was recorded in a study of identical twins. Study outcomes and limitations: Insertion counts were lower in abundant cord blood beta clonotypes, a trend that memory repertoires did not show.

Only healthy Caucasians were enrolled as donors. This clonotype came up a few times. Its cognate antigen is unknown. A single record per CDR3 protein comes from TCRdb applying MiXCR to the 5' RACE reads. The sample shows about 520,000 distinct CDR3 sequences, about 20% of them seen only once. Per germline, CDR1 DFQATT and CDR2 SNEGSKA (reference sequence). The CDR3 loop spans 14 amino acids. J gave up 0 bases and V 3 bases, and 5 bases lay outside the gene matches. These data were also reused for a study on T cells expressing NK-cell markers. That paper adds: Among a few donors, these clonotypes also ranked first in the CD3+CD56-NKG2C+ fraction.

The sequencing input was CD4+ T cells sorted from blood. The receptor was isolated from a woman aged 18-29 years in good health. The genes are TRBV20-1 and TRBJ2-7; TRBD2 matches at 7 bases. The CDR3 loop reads CSASGGSDSYEQYF. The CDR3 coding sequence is TGCAGTGCTAGCGGGGGGTCCGACTCCTACGAGCAGTACTTC.